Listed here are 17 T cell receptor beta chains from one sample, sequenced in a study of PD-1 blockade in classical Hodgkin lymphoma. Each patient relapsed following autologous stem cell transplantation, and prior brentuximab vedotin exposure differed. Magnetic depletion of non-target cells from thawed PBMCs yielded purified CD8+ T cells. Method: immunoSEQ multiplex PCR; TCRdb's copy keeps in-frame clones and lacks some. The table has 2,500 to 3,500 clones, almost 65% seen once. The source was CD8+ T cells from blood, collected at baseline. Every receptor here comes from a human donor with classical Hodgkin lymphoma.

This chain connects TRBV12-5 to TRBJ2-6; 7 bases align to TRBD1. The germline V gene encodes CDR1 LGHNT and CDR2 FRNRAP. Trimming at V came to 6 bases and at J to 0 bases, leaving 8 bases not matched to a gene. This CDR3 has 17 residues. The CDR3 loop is CASGSDRASSGANVLTF. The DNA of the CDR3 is TGTGCTAGTGGGAGCGACAGGGCATCCTCTGGGGCCAACGTCCTGACTTTC.

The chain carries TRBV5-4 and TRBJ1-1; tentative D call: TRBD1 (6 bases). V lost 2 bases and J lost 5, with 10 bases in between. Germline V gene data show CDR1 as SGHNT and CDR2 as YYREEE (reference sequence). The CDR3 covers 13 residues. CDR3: CASSFGQGTEAFF. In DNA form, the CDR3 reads TGTGCCAGCAGCTTCGGCCAGGGGACTGAAGCTTTCTTT.

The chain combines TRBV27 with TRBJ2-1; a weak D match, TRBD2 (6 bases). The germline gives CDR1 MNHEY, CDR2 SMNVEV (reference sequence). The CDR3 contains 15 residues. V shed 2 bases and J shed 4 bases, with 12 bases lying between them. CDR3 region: CASSLGAGTYNEQFF. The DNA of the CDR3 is TGTGCCAGCAGTTTAGGGGCGGGAACATACAATGAGCAGTTCTTC.

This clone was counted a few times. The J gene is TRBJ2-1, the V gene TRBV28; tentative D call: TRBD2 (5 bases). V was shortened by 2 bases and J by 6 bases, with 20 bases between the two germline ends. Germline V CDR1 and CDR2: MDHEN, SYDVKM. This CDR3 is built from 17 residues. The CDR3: CASSLAGLGSPSNEQFF. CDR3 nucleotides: TGTGCCAGCAGTTTAGCCGGACTGGGCTCCCCCTCCAATGAGCAGTTCTTC.

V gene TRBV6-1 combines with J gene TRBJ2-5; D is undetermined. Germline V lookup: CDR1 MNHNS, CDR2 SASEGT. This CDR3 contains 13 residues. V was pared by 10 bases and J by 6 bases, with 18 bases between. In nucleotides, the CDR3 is TGTGCCACCGACGGATCCCCCTTGAAGACCCAGTACTTC. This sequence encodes CATDGSPLKTQYF.

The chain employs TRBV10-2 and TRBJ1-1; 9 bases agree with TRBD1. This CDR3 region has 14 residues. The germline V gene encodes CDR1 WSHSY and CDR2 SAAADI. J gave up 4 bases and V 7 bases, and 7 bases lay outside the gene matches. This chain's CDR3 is CASMGTGWSTEAFF. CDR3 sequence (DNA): TGCGCCAGCATGGGGACAGGGTGGAGCACTGAAGCTTTCTTT.

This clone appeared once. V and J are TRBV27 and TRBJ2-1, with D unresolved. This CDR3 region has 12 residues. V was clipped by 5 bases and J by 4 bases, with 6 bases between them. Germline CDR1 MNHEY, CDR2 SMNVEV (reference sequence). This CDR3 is CASSQPYNEQFF. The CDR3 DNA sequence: TGTGCCAGCAGTCAACCTTACAATGAGCAGTTCTTC.

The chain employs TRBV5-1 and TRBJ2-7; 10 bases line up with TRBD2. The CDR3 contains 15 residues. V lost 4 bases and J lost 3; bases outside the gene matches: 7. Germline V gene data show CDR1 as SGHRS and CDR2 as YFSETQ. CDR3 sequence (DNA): TGCGCCAGCAGCATAGCGGGAGGCCTTTTCTACGAGCAGTACTTC. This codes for CASSIAGGLFYEQYF.

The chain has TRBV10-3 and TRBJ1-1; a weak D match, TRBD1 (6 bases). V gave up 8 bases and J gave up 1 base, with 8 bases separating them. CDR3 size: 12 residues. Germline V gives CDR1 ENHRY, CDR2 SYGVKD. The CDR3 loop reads CAIGTKNTEAFF. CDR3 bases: TGTGCCATCGGGACAAAGAACACTGAAGCTTTCTTT.

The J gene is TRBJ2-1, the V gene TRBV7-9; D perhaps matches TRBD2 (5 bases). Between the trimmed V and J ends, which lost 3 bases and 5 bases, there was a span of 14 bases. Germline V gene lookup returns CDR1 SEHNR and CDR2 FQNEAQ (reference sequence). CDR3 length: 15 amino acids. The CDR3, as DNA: TGTGCCAGCAGCTTCTCAGTGGGGAGAAACAATGAGCAGTTCTTC. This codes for CASSFSVGRNNEQFF.

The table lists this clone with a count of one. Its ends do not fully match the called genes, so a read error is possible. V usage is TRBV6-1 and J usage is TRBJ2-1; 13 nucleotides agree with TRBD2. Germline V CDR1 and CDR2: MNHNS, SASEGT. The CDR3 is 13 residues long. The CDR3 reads CASTGLAGNDQFF. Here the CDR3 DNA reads TGTGCCAGCACGGGACTAGCGGGGAATGATCAGTTCTTC.

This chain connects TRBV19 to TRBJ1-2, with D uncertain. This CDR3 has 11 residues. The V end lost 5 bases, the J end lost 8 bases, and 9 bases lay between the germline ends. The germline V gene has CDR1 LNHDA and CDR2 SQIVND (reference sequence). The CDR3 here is CASSLSKGYTF. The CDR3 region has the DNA TGTGCCAGTAGTCTGTCGAAGGGCTACACCTTC.

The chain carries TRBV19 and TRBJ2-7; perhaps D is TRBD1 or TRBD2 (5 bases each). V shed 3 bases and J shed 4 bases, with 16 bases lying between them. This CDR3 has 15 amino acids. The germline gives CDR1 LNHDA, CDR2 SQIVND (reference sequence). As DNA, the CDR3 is TGTGCCAGTAGTATTGGATGGGACGGAAATTACGAGCAGTACTTC. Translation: CASSIGWDGNYEQYF.

The CDR3 protein is CASSIQTRNEQFF. As DNA, the CDR3 is TGTGCCAGCAGTATCCAGACCAGAAATGAGCAGTTCTTC. The chain recombines TRBV27 with TRBJ2-1; D is unresolved. The CDR3 has 13 residues. V lost 5 bases and J 7 bases, leaving 12 bases between the germline ends. Looked up from germline, CDR1 is MNHEY and CDR2 is SMNVEV (reference sequence).

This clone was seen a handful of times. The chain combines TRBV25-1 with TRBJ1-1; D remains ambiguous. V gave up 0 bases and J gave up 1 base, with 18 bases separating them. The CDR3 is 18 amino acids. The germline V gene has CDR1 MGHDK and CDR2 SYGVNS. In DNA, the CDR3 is TGTGCCAGCAGTGAATATGACCCCGTCTGGGAAGGGAACACTGAAGCTTTCTTT. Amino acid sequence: CASSEYDPVWEGNTEAFF.

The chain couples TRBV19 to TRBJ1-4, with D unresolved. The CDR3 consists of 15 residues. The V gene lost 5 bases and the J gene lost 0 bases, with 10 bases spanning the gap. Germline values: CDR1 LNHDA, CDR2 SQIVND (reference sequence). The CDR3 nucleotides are TGTGCCAGTAGTCTTCGCAGGCCAACTAATGAAAAACTGTTTTTT. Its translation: CASSLRRPTNEKLFF.

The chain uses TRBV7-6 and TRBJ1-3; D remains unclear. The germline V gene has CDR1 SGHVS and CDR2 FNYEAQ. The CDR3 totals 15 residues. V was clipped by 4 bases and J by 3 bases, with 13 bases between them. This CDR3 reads CASSSPHGSGNTIYF. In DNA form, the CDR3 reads TGTGCCAGCAGCTCCCCTCATGGGAGTGGAAACACCATATATTTT.